This T cell receptor beta chain is drawn from a study of blood T cell repertoires in COVID-19. As for the study in general: Acute-phase and convalescent COVID-19 samples originated in the United States, Italy and Spain. T cells, B-cell-depleted T cells, or PBMCs provided the cDNA or gDNA that served as material.

V was shortened by 4 bases and J by 2 bases, with 12 bases between the two germline ends. The CDR3 covers 15 residues. Germline V lookup: CDR1 LNHDA, CDR2 SQIVND (reference sequence). Original methodology: Estimation of nucleated cell counts was performed using reference gene primer amplification. Produced via immunoSEQ multiplex PCR; TCRdb's table is partial and in-frame only. V, J and clone size derive from that table, while D and trimming were established from the DNA sequence. There are about 270,000 clones in the sample; approximately 91% occur only once, and about 2.3% lies in the top ten. Donors were grouped by their self-reported clinical history.

The TCR originated in a woman between 40 and 55 years old with acute COVID-19. The material sequenced was PBMCs or T cells enriched from blood (not recorded which). The rearrangement uses TRBV19 and TRBJ2-1, with a possible D match to TRBD1 (6 bases). In DNA, the CDR3 is TGTGCCAGTAGTACTAAACAGGGTGCCTACAATGAGCAGTTCTTC. Translating it yields CASSTKQGAYNEQFF.